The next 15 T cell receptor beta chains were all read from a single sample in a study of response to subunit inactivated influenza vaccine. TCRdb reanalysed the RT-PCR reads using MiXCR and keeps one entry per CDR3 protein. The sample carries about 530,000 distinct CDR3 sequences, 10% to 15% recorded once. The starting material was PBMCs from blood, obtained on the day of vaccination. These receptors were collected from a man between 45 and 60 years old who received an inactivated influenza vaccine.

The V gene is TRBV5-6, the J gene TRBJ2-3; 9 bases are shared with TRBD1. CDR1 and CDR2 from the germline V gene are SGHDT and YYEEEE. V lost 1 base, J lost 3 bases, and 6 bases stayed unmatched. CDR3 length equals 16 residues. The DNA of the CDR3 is TGTGCCAGCAGCTTGATGGCGACAGGGGGGACAGATACGCAGTATTTT. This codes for CASSLMATGGTDTQYF. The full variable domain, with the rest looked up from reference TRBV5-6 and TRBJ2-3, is DAGVTQSPTHLIKTRGQQVTLRCSPKSGHDTVSWYQQALGQGPQFIFQYYEEEERQRGNFPDRFSGHQFPNYSSELNVNALLLGDSALYLCASSLMATGGTDTQYFGPGTRLTVL.

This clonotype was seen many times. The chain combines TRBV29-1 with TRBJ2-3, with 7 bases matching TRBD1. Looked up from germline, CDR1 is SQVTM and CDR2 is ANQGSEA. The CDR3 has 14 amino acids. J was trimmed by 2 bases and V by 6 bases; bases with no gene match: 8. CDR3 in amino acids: CSVGTAAYTDTQYF. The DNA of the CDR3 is TGCAGCGTGGGGACAGCGGCGTACACAGATACGCAGTATTTT.

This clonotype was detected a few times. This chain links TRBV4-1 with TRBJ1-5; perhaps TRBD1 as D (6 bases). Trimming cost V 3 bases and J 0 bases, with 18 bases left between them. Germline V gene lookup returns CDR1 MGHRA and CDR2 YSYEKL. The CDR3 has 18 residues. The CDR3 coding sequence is TGCGCCAGCAGCCATTACTTTGGACAGTGGGATAGCAATCAGCCCCAGCATTTT. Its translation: CASSHYFGQWDSNQPQHF.

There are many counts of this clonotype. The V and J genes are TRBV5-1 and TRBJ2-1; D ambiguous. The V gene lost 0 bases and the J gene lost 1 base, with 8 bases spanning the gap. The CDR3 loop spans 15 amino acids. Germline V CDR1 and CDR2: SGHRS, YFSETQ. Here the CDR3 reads CASSLAVGSYNEQFF. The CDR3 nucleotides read TGCGCCAGCAGCTTGGCGGTAGGGTCCTACAATGAGCAGTTCTTC.

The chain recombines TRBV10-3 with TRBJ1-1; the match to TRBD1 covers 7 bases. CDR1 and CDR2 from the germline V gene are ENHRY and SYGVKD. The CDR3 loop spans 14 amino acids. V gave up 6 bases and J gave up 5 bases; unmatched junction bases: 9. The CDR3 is CAISSVRGDTEAFF. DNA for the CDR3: TGTGCCATCAGCTCCGTCAGGGGGGATACTGAAGCTTTCTTT.

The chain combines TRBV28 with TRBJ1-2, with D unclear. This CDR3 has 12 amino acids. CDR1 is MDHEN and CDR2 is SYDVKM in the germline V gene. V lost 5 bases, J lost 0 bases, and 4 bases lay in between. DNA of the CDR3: TGTGCCAGCAGTATTTCTAACTATGGCTACACCTTC. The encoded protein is CASSISNYGYTF.

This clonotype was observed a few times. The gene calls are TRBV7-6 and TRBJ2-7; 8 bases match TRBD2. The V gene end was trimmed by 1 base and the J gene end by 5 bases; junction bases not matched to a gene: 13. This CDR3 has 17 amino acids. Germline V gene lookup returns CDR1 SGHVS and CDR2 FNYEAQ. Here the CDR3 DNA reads TGTGCCAGCAGCTTAGGGGGTTTTGCGGGAGGCGGCAACGAGCAGTACTTC. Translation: CASSLGGFAGGGNEQYF.

CDR3 in amino acids: CASGHRGPYEQYF. Here the CDR3 DNA reads TGTGCCAGCGGCCACAGGGGGCCCTACGAGCAGTACTTC. The V and J genes are TRBV27 and TRBJ2-7; 9 bases are a match to TRBD1. V gave up 8 bases and J gave up 2 bases; unmatched junction bases: 4. There are 13 residues in the CDR3. Germline V lookup: CDR1 MNHEY, CDR2 SMNVEV (reference sequence).

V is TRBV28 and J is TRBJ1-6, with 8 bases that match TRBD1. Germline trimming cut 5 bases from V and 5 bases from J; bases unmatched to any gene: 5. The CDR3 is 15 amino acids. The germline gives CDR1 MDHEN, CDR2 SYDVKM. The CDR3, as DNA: TGTGCCAGCAGTCCAGGGGGCCTCAATAATTCACCCCTCCACTTT. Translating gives CASSPGGLNNSPLHF.

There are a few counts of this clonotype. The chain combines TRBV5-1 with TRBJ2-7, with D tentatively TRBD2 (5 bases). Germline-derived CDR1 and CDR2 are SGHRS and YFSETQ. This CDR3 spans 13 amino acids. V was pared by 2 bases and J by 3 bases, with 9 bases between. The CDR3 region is CASSFLADYEQYF. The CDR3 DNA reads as TGCGCCAGCAGCTTCCTAGCCGACTACGAGCAGTACTTC.

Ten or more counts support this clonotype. CDR3 residues: CASSPQEGLQYF. The CDR3 nucleotides are TGTGCCAGCAGCCCTCAAGAAGGACTTCAGTACTTC. The chain is built from TRBV7-2 and TRBJ2-7; a possible D gene is TRBD2 (5 bases). Trimming stripped 5 bases from V and 10 bases from J, with 15 bases between. Germline assignment: CDR1 SGHTA and CDR2 FQGNSA. CDR3 length: 12 amino acids.

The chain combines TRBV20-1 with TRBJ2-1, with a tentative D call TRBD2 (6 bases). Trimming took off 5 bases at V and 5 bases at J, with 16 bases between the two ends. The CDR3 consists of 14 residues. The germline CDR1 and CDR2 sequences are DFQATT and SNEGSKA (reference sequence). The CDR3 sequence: CSAYRRDSNNEQFF. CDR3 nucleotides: TGCAGTGCTTACCGCCGGGACTCGAACAATGAGCAGTTCTTC.

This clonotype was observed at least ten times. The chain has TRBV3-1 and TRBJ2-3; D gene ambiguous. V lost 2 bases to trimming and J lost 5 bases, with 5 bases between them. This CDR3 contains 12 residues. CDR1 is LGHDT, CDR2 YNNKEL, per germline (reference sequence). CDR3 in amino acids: CASSQFRDTQYF. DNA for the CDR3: TGTGCCAGCAGCCAATTTAGAGATACGCAGTATTTT.

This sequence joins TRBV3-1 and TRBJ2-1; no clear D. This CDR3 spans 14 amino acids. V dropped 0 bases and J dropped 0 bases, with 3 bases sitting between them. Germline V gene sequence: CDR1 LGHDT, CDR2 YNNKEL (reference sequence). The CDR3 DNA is TGTGCCAGCAGCCAAGACGGCTCCTACAATGAGCAGTTCTTC. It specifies CASSQDGSYNEQFF.

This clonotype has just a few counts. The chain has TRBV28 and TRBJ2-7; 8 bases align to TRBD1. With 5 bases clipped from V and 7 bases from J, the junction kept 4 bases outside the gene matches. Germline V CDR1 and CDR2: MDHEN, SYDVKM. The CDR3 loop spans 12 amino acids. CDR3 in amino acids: CASSQGQGEQYF. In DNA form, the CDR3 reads TGTGCCAGCAGTCAAGGACAGGGTGAGCAGTACTTC.